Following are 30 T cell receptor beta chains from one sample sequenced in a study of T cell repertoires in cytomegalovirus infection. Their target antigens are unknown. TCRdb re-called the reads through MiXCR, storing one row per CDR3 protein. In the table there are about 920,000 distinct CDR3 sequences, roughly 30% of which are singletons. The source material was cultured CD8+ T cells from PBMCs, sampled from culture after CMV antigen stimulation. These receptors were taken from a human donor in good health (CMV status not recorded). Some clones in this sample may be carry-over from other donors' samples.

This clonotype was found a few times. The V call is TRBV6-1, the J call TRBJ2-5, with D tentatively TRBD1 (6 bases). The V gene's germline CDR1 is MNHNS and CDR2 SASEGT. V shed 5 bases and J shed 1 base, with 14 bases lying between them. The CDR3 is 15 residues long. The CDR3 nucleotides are TGTGCCAGCAGTCTTTGGACAGCGTCCCAAGAGACCCAGTACTTC. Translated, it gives CASSLWTASQETQYF.

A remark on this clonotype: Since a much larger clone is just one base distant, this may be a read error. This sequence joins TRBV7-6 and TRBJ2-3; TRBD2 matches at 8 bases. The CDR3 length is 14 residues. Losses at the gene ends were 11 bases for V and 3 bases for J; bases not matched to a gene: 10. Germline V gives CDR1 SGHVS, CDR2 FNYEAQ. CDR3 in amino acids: CAGTPRGGTDTQYF. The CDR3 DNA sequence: TGTGCCGGCACCCCACGGGGGGGAACAGATACGCAGTATTTT.

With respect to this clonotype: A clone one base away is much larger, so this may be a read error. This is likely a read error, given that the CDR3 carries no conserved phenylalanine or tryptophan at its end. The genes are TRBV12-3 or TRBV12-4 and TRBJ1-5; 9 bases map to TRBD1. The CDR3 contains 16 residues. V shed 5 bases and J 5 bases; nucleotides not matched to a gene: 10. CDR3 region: CASSPLGGQGYQPQHS. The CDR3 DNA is TGTGCCAGCAGTCCCCTAGGCGGACAGGGGTATCAGCCCCAGCATTCT.

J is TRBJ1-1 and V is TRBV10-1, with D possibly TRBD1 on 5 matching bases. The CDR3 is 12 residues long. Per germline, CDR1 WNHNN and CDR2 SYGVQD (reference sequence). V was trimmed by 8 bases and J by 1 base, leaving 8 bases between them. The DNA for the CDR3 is TGCGCCAGCCGGGACTGGAACACTGAAGCTTTCTTT. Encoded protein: CASRDWNTEAFF.

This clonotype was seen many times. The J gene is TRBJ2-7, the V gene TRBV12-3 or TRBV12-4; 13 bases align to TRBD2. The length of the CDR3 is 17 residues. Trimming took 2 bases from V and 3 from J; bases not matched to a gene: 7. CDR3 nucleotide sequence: TGTGCCAGCAGTTTATCCCGACTAGCGGGGGGTTACTACGAGCAGTACTTC. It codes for CASSLSRLAGGYYEQYF.

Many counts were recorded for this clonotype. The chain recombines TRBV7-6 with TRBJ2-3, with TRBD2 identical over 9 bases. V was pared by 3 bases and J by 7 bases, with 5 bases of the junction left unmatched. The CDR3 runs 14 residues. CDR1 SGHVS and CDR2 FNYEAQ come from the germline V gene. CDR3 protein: CASSLRGGTNTQYF. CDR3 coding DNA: TGTGCCAGCAGCTTGCGGGGGGGAACGAATACGCAGTATTTT.

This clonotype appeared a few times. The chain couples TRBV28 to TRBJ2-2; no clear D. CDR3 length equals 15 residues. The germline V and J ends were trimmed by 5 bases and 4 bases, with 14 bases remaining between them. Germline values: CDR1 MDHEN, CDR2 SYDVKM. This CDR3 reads CASSLYPISTGELFF. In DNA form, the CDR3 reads TGTGCCAGCAGTCTATACCCGATTAGCACCGGGGAGCTGTTTTTT.

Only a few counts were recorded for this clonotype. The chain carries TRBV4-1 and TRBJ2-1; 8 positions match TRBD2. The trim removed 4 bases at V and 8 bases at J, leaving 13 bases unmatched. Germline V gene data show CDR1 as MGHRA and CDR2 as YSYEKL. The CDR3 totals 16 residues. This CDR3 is CASSLGGGLAGYEQFF. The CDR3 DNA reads TGCGCCAGCAGCCTGGGCGGAGGACTAGCTGGGTATGAGCAGTTCTTC.

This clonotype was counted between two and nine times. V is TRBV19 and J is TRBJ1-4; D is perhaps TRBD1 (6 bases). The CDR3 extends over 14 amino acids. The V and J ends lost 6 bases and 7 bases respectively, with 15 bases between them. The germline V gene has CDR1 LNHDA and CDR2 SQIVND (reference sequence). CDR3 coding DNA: TGTGCCAGTAGACCGACAGGCTTCGGTGAAAAACTGTTTTTT. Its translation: CASRPTGFGEKLFF.

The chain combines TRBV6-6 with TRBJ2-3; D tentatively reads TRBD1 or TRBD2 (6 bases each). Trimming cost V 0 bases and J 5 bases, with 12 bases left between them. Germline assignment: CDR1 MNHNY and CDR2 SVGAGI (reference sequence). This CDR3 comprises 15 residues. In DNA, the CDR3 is TGTGCCAGCAGTTACTCCGGGGGCCATAGAGATACGCAGTATTTT. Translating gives CASSYSGGHRDTQYF.

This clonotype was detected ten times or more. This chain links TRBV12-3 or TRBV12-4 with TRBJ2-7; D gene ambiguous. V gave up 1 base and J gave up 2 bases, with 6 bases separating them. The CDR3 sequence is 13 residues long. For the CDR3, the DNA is TGTGCCAGCAGTTTAGGCCCAGCCTACGAGCAGTACGTC. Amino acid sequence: CASSLGPAYEQYV.

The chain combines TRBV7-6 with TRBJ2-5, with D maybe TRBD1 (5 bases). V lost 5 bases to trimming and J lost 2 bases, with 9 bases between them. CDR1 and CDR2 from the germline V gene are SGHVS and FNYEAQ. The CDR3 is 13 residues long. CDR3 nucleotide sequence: TGTGCCAGCAGCCCAAGACAGCAAGAGACCCAGTACTTC. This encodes CASSPRQQETQYF. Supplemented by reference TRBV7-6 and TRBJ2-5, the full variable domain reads GAGVSQSPRYKVTKRGQDVALRCDPISGHVSLYWYRQALGQGPEFLTYFNYEAQQDKSGLPNDRFSAERPEGSISTLTIQRTEQRDSAMYRCASSPRQQETQYFGPGTRLLVL.

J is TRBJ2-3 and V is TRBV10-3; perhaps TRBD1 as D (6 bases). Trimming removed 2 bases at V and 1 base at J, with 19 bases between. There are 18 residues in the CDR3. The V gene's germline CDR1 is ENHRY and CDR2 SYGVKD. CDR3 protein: CAISERIQPSGGTDTQYF. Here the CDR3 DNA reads TGTGCCATCAGTGAGCGGATCCAACCTTCAGGGGGCACAGATACGCAGTATTTT.

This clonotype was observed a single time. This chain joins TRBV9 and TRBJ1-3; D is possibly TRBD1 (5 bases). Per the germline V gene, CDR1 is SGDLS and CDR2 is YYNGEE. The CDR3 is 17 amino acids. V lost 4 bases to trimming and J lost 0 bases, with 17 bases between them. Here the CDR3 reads CASSTSDKPFSGNTIYF. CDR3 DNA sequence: TGTGCCAGCAGCACCTCGGACAAGCCCTTCTCTGGAAACACCATATATTTT.

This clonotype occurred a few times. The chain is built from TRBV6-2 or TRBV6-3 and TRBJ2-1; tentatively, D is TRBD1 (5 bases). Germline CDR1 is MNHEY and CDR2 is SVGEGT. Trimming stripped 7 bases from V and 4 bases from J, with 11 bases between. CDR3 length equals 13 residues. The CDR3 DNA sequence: TGTGCCAGCACCACAGACAGTTACAATGAGCAGTTCTTC. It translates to CASTTDSYNEQFF.

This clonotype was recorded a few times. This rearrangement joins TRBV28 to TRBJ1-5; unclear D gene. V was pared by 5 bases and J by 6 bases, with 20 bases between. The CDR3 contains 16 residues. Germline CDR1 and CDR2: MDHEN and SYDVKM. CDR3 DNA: TGTGCCAGCAGTCGAACCTTCGGGCCGTGGGGTCAGCCCCAGCATTTT. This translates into CASSRTFGPWGQPQHF.

CDR3 nucleotide sequence: TGTGCCACCAGCAGACCCGTCAGGAGGGAGCAGTTCTTC. As protein: CATSRPVRREQFF. The chain uses TRBV15 and TRBJ2-1; weak D call: TRBD2 (5 bases). The CDR3 runs 13 residues. Germline lookup yields CDR1 LNHNV and CDR2 YYDKDF (reference sequence). Trimming left V 2 bases short and J 10 bases short, with 12 bases between.

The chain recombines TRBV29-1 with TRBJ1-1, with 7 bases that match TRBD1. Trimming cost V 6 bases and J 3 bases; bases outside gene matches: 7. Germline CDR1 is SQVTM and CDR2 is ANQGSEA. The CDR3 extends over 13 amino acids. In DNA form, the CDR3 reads TGCAGCGTCCCGACAGGGTGGGACACTGAAGCTTTCTTT. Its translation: CSVPTGWDTEAFF.

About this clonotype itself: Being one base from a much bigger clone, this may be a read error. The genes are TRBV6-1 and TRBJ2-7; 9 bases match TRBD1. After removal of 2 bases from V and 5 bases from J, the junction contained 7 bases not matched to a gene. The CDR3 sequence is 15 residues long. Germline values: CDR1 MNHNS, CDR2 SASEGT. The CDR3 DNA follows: TGTGCCAGCAGTGAAAGGGACAGGGAAATGAACGAGCAGTACTTC. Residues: CASSERDREMNEQYF.

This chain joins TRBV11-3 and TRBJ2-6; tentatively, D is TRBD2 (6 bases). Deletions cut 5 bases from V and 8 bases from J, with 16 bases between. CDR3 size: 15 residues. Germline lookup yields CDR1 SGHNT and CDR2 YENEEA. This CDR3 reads CASSDGKAGTNVLTF. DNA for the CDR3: TGTGCCAGCAGCGACGGGAAGGCGGGGACCAACGTCCTGACTTTC.

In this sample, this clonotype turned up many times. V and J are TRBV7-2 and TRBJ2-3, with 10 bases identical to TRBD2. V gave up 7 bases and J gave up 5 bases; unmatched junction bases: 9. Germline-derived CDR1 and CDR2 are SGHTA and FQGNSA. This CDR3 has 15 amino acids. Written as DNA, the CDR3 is TGTGCCAGCAACCCGAGCGGGGGGGCCGGAGATACGCAGTATTTT. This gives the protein CASNPSGGAGDTQYF.

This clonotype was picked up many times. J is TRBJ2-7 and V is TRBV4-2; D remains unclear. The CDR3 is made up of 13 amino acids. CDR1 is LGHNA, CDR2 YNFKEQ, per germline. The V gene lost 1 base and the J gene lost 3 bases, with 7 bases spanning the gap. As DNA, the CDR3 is TGTGCCAGCAGCCAAGGACCTGTCTACGAGCAGTACTTC. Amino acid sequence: CASSQGPVYEQYF.

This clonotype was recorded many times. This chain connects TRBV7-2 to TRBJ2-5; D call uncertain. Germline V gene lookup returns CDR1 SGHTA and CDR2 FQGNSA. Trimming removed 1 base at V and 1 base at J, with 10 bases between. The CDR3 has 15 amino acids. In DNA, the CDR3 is TGTGCCAGCAGCTTAGGGGCCGGGCCCCAAGAGACCCAGTACTTC. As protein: CASSLGAGPQETQYF.

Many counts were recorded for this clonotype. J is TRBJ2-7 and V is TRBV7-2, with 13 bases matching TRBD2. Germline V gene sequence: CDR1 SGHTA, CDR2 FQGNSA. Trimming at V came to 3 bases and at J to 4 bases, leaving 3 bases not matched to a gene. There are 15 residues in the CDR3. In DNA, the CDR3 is TGTGCCAGCAGCTTCGGACTAGCGGGGGCTTACGAGCAGTACTTC. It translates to CASSFGLAGAYEQYF.

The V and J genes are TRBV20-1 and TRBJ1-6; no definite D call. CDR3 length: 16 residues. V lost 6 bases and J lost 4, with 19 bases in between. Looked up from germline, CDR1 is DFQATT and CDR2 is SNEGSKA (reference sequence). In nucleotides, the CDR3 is TGCAGTGCGCGGACTGCTCCTTTGGATTATAATTCACCCCTCCACTTT. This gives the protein CSARTAPLDYNSPLHF.

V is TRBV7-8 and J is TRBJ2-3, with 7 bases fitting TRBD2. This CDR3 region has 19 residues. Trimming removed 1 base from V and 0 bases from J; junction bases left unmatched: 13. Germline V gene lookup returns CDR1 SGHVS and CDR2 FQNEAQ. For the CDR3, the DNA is TGTGCCAGCAGCTTAGTGGGGAGCGCTAGCGGATCTAGCACAGATACGCAGTATTTT. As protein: CASSLVGSASGSSTDTQYF. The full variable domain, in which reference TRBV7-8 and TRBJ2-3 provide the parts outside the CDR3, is GAGVSQSPRYKVAKRGQDVALRCDPISGHVSLFWYQQALGQGPEFLTYFQNEAQLDKSGLPSDRFFAERPEGSVSTLKIQRTQQEDSAVYLCASSLVGSASGSSTDTQYFGPGTRLTVL.

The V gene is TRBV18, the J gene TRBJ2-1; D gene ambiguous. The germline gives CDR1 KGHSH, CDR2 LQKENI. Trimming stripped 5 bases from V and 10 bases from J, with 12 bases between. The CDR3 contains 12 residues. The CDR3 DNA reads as TGTGCCAGCTCATCAGACATACCCGAGCAGTTCTTC. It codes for CASSSDIPEQFF.

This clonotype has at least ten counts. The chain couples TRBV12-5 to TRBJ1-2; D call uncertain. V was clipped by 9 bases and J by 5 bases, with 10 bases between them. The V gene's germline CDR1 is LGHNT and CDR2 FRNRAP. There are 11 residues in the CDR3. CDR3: CASPEGYGYTF. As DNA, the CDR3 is TGTGCTAGCCCGGAGGGATATGGCTACACCTTC.

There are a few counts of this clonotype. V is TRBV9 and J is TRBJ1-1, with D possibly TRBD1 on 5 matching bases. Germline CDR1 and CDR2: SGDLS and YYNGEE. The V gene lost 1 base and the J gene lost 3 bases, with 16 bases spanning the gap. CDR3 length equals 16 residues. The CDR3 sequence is CASSVPHAGGDTEAFF. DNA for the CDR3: TGTGCCAGCAGCGTACCCCACGCGGGGGGGGACACTGAAGCTTTCTTT.

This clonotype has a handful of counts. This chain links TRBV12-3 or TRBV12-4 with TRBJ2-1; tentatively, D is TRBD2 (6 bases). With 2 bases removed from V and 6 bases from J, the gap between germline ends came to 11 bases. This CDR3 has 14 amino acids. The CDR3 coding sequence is TGTGCCAGCAGTTTATTCGGGGGAATCAATGAGCAGTTCTTC. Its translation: CASSLFGGINEQFF.